The 3 T cell receptor beta chains in this list originate from one sample, sequenced in a study of blood T cell repertoires in COVID-19. Clones were sequenced by immunoSEQ multiplex PCR, and TCRdb holds only the in-frame ones, with some missing. The data show approximately 70,000 clones, approximately 88% seen once. Sequencing input: peripheral blood. The receptors come from a woman aged 55 to 70 with acute or convalescent COVID-19.

V is TRBV11-2 and J is TRBJ1-6; D unclear. This CDR3 is 14 amino acids long. Germline lookup yields CDR1 SGHAT and CDR2 FQNNGV. V was trimmed by 1 base and J by 7 bases, leaving 8 bases between them. CDR3 loop: CASSLGHRNSPLHF. In nucleotides, the CDR3 is TGTGCCAGCAGCTTAGGCCATAGAAATTCACCCCTCCACTTT.

In its sample, this clone was seen once. This chain joins TRBV5-1 and TRBJ2-3, with 12 bases aligning to TRBD2. Germline CDR1 reads SGHRS; CDR2 reads YFSETQ. The V gene end was trimmed by 6 bases and the J gene end by 4 bases; junction bases not matched to a gene: 6. The CDR3 totals 15 residues. Here the CDR3 reads CASTPLAGGSDTQYF. CDR3 DNA: TGCGCCAGCACCCCCCTAGCGGGGGGGTCAGATACGCAGTATTTT.

The rearrangement uses TRBV10-3 and TRBJ2-7; D gene unclear. Germline CDR1 and CDR2: ENHRY and SYGVKD. This CDR3 has 14 residues. V shed 3 bases and J shed 2 bases, with 11 bases lying between them. CDR3 amino acids: CAISDQSSPYEQYV. As DNA, the CDR3 is TGTGCCATCAGTGATCAGTCGTCGCCCTACGAGCAGTACGTC.